These 20 T cell receptor beta chains originate from one sample sequenced in a study of T cell responses to AZD1222 COVID-19 vaccine. Profiled with immunoSEQ multiplex PCR; TCRdb holds only in-frame clones, not every one. This table holds 110,000 to 150,000 clones, roughly 91% found once. This material consisted of peripheral blood, taken on day 0 of AZD1222 vaccination. These receptors all stem from an adult in good health.

The gene calls are TRBV6-2 or TRBV6-3 and TRBJ1-2, with 9 bases fitting TRBD1. This CDR3 is built from 16 residues. Germline V gives CDR1 MNHEY, CDR2 SVGEGT. V shed 6 bases and J 6 bases; nucleotides not matched to a gene: 14. The CDR3 loop is CASSSYPGQGSDGYTF. The CDR3 DNA follows: TGTGCCAGCAGCTCTTACCCGGGACAGGGCTCTGATGGCTACACCTTC.

The rearrangement links TRBV6-2 or TRBV6-3 to TRBJ1-5, with TRBD1 as a possible D gene (5 bases). The CDR3 spans 13 residues. Deletions cut 4 bases from V and 7 bases from J, with 11 bases between. CDR1 is MNHEY and CDR2 is SVGEGT in the germline V gene. The CDR3 here is CASSFMRGQPQHF. The CDR3 nucleotides are TGTGCCAGCAGTTTTATGAGGGGCCAGCCCCAGCATTTT.

This rearrangement joins TRBV11-3 to TRBJ2-7, with 7 bases that match TRBD2. From germline, CDR1 is SGHNT and CDR2 YENEEA. Trimming at V came to 1 base and at J to 5 bases, leaving 14 bases not matched to a gene. This CDR3 contains 17 residues. The CDR3 sequence is CASSLAGVGAGLHEQYF. In DNA form, the CDR3 reads TGTGCCAGCAGCTTAGCTGGAGTTGGAGCGGGGCTCCACGAGCAGTACTTC.

The chain uses TRBV4-1 and TRBJ2-7, with D unclear. V was shortened by 1 base and J by 2 bases, with 12 bases between the two germline ends. The germline gives CDR1 MGHRA, CDR2 YSYEKL. The CDR3 is made up of 15 amino acids. CDR3 residues: CASSQVQKGAYEQYF. CDR3 DNA sequence: TGCGCCAGCAGCCAAGTGCAGAAGGGTGCCTACGAGCAGTACTTC.

CDR3 sequence reads: CASSQDPRQKNEKLFF. CDR3 DNA sequence: TGCGCCAGCAGCCAAGATCCAAGGCAGAAGAATGAAAAACTGTTTTTT. The V call is TRBV4-3, the J call TRBJ1-4; D is unclear. The CDR3 has 16 amino acids. CDR1 and CDR2 (germline): LGHNA, YSLEER. The V gene lost 0 bases and the J gene lost 5 bases, with 13 bases spanning the gap.

The gene calls are TRBV3-1 (or the pseudogene TRBV3-2) and TRBJ1-2; a possible D gene is TRBD1 (5 bases). Trimming removed 0 bases from V and 4 bases from J, with 12 bases in between. The CDR3 length is 15 residues. Germline CDR1 is LGHDT and CDR2 is YNNKEL (reference sequence). DNA of the CDR3: TGTGCCAGCAGCCAAGATCTTATGAGGGGCTATGGCTACACCTTC. Translating it yields CASSQDLMRGYGYTF.

In DNA form, the CDR3 reads TGTGCCAGCAGCCCCCTAGCGGGGGCTAGCACAGATACGCAGTATTTT. Its translation is CASSPLAGASTDTQYF. The rearrangement links TRBV7-3 to TRBJ2-3; 10 positions match TRBD2. V shed 5 bases, J shed 0 bases, and the junction held 5 bases outside the gene matches. The CDR3 has 16 residues. Germline V gene data show CDR1 as SGHTA and CDR2 as FQGTGA. Complete variable domain (other parts from reference TRBV7-3 and TRBJ2-3): GAGVSQTPSNKVTEKGKYVELRCDPISGHTALYWYRQSLGQGPEFLIYFQGTGAADDSGLPNDRFFAVRPEGSVSTLKIQRTERGDSAVYLCASSPLAGASTDTQYFGPGTRLTVL.

The chain combines TRBV27 with TRBJ1-2; D is undetermined. Germline CDR1 MNHEY, CDR2 SMNVEV (reference sequence). This CDR3 is built from 15 residues. Trimming removed 3 bases from V and 4 bases from J, with 15 bases in between. In DNA form, the CDR3 reads TGTGCCAGCAGTTTGAGGGCGGTTTCCTTCTATGGCTACACCTTC. It codes for CASSLRAVSFYGYTF.

This clone was seen just once. The chain has TRBV30 and TRBJ1-1, with D possibly being TRBD1 (5 bases). CDR1 GTSNPN and CDR2 SVGIG come from the germline V gene (reference sequence). The CDR3 covers 15 residues. The V end lost 5 bases, the J end lost 1 base, and 17 bases lay between the germline ends. The CDR3 region has the DNA TGTGCCTGGTCTTTACGGGGACCGTGGAACACTGAAGCTTTCTTT. Residues: CAWSLRGPWNTEAFF.

The chain is built from TRBV10-3 and TRBJ1-3, with D hard to call. Germline CDR1 ENHRY, CDR2 SYGVKD. The V end lost 7 bases, the J end lost 0 bases, and 7 bases lay between the germline ends. The CDR3 loop spans 13 amino acids. CDR3 protein: CAITAASGNTIYF. CDR3 coding DNA: TGTGCCATCACAGCAGCCTCTGGAAACACCATATATTTT.

This chain links TRBV5-8 with TRBJ1-1, with TRBD1 identical over 8 bases. This CDR3 has 12 residues. V lost 2 bases to trimming and J lost 10 bases; unmatched junction nucleotides: 4. The germline V gene encodes CDR1 SGHTS and CDR2 YDEGEE. The CDR3 nucleotides are TGTGCCAGCAGCTTTTCGGACAGGGTAGCTTTCTTT. It specifies CASSFSDRVAFF.

The rearrangement joins TRBV5-1 to TRBJ2-3, with 12 bases that match TRBD2. Germline V gene sequence: CDR1 SGHRS, CDR2 YFSETQ. The ends lost 0 bases at V and 3 bases at J; junction bases unmatched: 11. The CDR3 extends over 19 amino acids. Here the CDR3 DNA reads TGCGCCAGCAGCTTGGGGATGCTAGCGGGGGGGCCGAGGACAGATACGCAGTATTTT. Translating gives CASSLGMLAGGPRTDTQYF.

The rearrangement links TRBV4-2 to TRBJ1-2; D gene unclear. The V gene lost 3 bases and the J gene lost 8 bases, with 16 bases spanning the gap. Germline V gives CDR1 LGHNA, CDR2 YNFKEQ. The CDR3 length is 14 residues. The CDR3 is CASSQSYGFGGYTF. The CDR3 DNA is TGTGCCAGCAGCCAGTCATATGGTTTTGGCGGCTACACCTTC.

The V and J genes are TRBV19 and TRBJ2-6; TRBD2 might be the D (5 bases). The V end was cut by 6 bases, the J end by 1 base, with 7 bases between. The CDR3 spans 14 residues. Germline CDR1 is LNHDA and CDR2 is SQIVND (reference sequence). This CDR3 reads CASRDWSGANVLTF. Written as DNA, the CDR3 is TGTGCCAGTAGGGACTGGTCTGGGGCCAACGTCCTGACTTTC.

CDR3 residues: CASTSDSLGNSPLHF. The CDR3 coding sequence is TGTGCCAGTACTTCTGACAGCCTAGGGAATTCACCCCTCCACTTT. This chain links TRBV19 with TRBJ1-6; perhaps TRBD1 as D (5 bases). This CDR3 has 15 residues. Germline V gene lookup returns CDR1 LNHDA and CDR2 SQIVND (reference sequence). Trimming removed 7 bases at V and 7 bases at J, with 17 bases between.

The V and J genes are TRBV2 and TRBJ1-1; maybe TRBD1 (5 bases). Trimming took 6 bases from V and 10 from J, leaving 18 bases between them. Germline values: CDR1 SNHLY, CDR2 FYNNEI. The CDR3 sequence is 13 residues long. CDR3: CASRNTPDIPAFF. The DNA of the CDR3 is TGTGCCAGCAGAAACACCCCGGACATCCCAGCTTTCTTT.

V usage is TRBV19 and J usage is TRBJ2-7, with 8 nucleotides matching TRBD1. There are 12 residues in the CDR3. The V and J ends lost 9 bases and 6 bases, in that order; junction bases with no gene match: 7. In germline, CDR1 is LNHDA, CDR2 SQIVND (reference sequence). Here the CDR3 DNA reads TGTGCCAGCCGAGGAACAGGGGGCGAGCAGTACTTC. As protein: CASRGTGGEQYF.

The J gene is TRBJ2-7, the V gene TRBV23-1; TRBD1 matches at 10 bases. TRBV23-1 is labeled an ORF, and its function is uncertain. CDR3 length: 16 amino acids. V lost 4 bases, J lost 5 bases, and 11 bases stayed unmatched. In nucleotides, the CDR3 is TGCGCCAGCAGTCCCAAACCCGGGACAGGGGAAGACGAGCAGTACTTC. It yields the protein CASSPKPGTGEDEQYF.

This chain uses TRBV4-3 with TRBJ2-3, with 7 bases matching TRBD1. Germline V gene sequence: CDR1 LGHNA, CDR2 YSLEER. The CDR3 is made up of 16 amino acids. Trimming at V came to 3 bases and at J to 2 bases, leaving 8 bases not matched to a gene. The CDR3: CASSHTTGAITDTQYF. The CDR3 nucleotides read TGCGCCAGCAGCCACACAACAGGGGCGATCACAGATACGCAGTATTTT.

The V gene is TRBV6-5, the J gene TRBJ1-5, with D unresolved. The V end was cut by 5 bases, the J end by 7 bases, with 12 bases between. The CDR3 spans 13 residues. Germline CDR1 reads MNHEY; CDR2 reads SVGAGI. The CDR3 DNA follows: TGTGCCAGCAGTCTAAGAAGCACCCAGCCCCAGCATTTT. Its translation: CASSLRSTQPQHF.